This T cell receptor beta chain was recorded in a study of blood T cell repertoires in COVID-19. Background on the study: Sites in the United States, Italy and Spain provided acute and convalescent COVID-19 samples. PBMCs, B-cell-depleted T cells, or T cells provided the cDNA or gDNA that made up the material.

There are a few counts of this clone. V was trimmed by 0 bases and J by 7 bases, leaving 14 bases between them. The CDR3 has 16 residues. Germline CDR1 SGDLS, CDR2 YYNGEE. As processed by the authors: How many nucleated cells were present was estimated from reference gene primer amplification. This table comes from immunoSEQ multiplex PCR, and its TCRdb copy is limited to in-frame clones, with some not included. Clone size and V and J calls were adopted from that table, with D and trimming inferred from the DNA. The repertoire consists of about 260,000 clones, with less than 90% occurring once and the leading ten covering roughly 1.9%.

The receptor was derived from a man in his thirties or forties with active or convalescent COVID-19. V and J are TRBV9 and TRBJ1-6; D possibly corresponds to TRBD1 (5 bases). Sequenced sample: peripheral blood. The CDR3 nucleotides read TGTGCCAGCAGCGTAGGGGGACTCGGAGTAAATTCACCCCTCCACTTT. This translates into CASSVGGLGVNSPLHF. Together with reference TRBV9 and TRBJ1-6, the CDR3 gives the full variable domain: DSGVTQTPKHLITATGQRVTLRCSPRSGDLSVYWYQQSLDQGLQFLIQYYNGEERAKGNILERFSAQQFPDLHSELNLSSLELGDSALYFCASSVGGLGVNSPLHFGNGTRLTVT.